Below, one T cell receptor beta chain is given with its context. This sample is part of a study of blood T cell repertoires in COVID-19. Study overall: The United States, Italy and Spain were the sources of the acute and convalescent COVID-19 samples.

The CDR3 loop spans 13 amino acids. Trimming pared 3 bases from V and 3 bases from J, leaving 7 bases between. Per germline, CDR1 KGHSH and CDR2 LQKENI. Original analysis: How many nucleated cells were present was estimated from reference gene primer amplification. The method was immunoSEQ multiplex PCR; TCRdb's version includes in-frame clones alone and lacks a portion of them. V, J and clone size are those of that table, while D and trimming were read from the DNA. Of approximately 180,000 clones in the sample, 75% to 90% are singletons; the top ten hold 6.2%. The rearrangement joins TRBV18 to TRBJ2-3; D perhaps matches TRBD2 (5 bases). Specimen: PBMCs or T cells enriched from blood (not recorded which). This TCR was recovered from a man aged 40-49 years who had recovered from COVID-19. CDR3 residues: CASSPPGTDTQYF. DNA for the CDR3: TGTGCCAGCTCACCGCCGGGGACAGATACGCAGTATTTT.